This is a list of T cell receptor beta chains from one sample in a study of Tregs in tolerant kidney transplant recipients. Libraries were prepared by immunoSEQ multiplex PCR; TCRdb keeps only in-frame clonotypes and omits some of them. The table records 240,000 or so clones, around 81% of them present only once. Sequenced material: CD4+ T cells from blood. These receptors originate from a human donor in good health. Both conserved end residues are part of each CDR3. A D gene is named only where the DNA matches it firmly. Expanded clones are given a class, and other clones once, few, many or no size at all.

d_gene: .
len: 14
v_gene: TRBV2
j_gene: TRBJ1-3
abundance: once
CDR3aa: CASSVGQSGNTIYF
CDR3nt: TGTGCCAGCAGTGTTGGACAGTCTGGAAACACCATATATTTT

d_gene: TRBD2
len: 13
v_gene: TRBV4-1
j_gene: TRBJ2-5
abundance: .
CDR3aa: CASSMREQETQYF
CDR3nt: TGCGCCAGCAGCATGCGGGAGCAAGAGACCCAGTACTTC

d_gene: .
len: 13
v_gene: TRBV5-5
j_gene: TRBJ1-2
abundance: .
CDR3aa: CASSLWVEGGYTF
CDR3nt: TGTGCCAGCAGCTTGTGGGTGGAAGGTGGCTACACCTTC

d_gene: .
len: 16
v_gene: TRBV4-1
j_gene: TRBJ1-5
abundance: .
CDR3aa: CASSQDWVWSNQPQHF
CDR3nt: TGCGCCAGCAGCCAAGATTGGGTATGGAGCAATCAGCCCCAGCATTTT

d_gene: .
len: 10
v_gene: TRBV10-2
j_gene: TRBJ2-3
abundance: .
CDR3aa: CASRPDTQYF
CDR3nt: TGCGCCAGCAGACCCGATACGCAGTATTTT

d_gene: .
len: 14
v_gene: TRBV6-1
j_gene: TRBJ1-1
abundance: .
CDR3aa: CASSPIGRIIEAFF
CDR3nt: TGTGCCAGCAGCCCTATCGGGCGGATCATAGAAGCTTTCTTT

d_gene: .
len: 12
v_gene: TRBV6-1
j_gene: TRBJ1-4
abundance: .
CDR3aa: CASRRGYEKLFF
CDR3nt: TGTGCCAGCAGGAGGGGCTATGAAAAACTGTTTTTT

d_gene: TRBD1
len: 14
v_gene: TRBV5-1
j_gene: TRBJ1-1
abundance: few
CDR3aa: CASSLITGGTEAFF
CDR3nt: TGCGCCAGCAGCTTGATTACAGGGGGCACTGAAGCTTTCTTT

d_gene: .
len: 15
v_gene: TRBV9
j_gene: TRBJ1-6
abundance: .
CDR3aa: CASSVDVSTGSPLHF
CDR3nt: TGTGCCAGCAGCGTAGACGTGTCGACCGGTTCACCCCTCCACTTT

d_gene: TRBD1
len: 12
v_gene: TRBV18
j_gene: TRBJ2-6
abundance: .
CDR3aa: CASSPTGFSEAF
CDR3nt: TGTGCCAGCTCACCGACAGGGTTTTCCGAGGCTTTC

d_gene: .
len: 13
v_gene: TRBV6-1
j_gene: TRBJ1-2
abundance: .
CDR3aa: CASSEGRAYGYTF
CDR3nt: TGTGCCAGCAGTGAAGGAAGGGCCTATGGCTACACCTTC

d_gene: .
len: 15
v_gene: TRBV11-3
j_gene: TRBJ2-7
abundance: .
CDR3aa: CASSFRPVSALEQYF
CDR3nt: TGTGCCAGCAGCTTCCGGCCGGTTTCGGCTCTCGAGCAGTACTTC

d_gene: .
len: 13
v_gene: TRBV5-1
j_gene: TRBJ1-1
abundance: few
CDR3aa: CASSLVGAAEAFF
CDR3nt: TGCGCCAGCAGCTTGGTAGGGGCCGCTGAAGCTTTCTTT

d_gene: TRBD1
len: 18
v_gene: TRBV6-1
j_gene: TRBJ2-2
abundance: .
CDR3aa: CASSESGTGRGYTGELFF
CDR3nt: TGTGCCAGCAGTGAATCGGGGACAGGGAGAGGTTACACCGGGGAGCTGTTTTTT

d_gene: .
len: 14
v_gene: TRBV7-9
j_gene: TRBJ1-4
abundance: .
CDR3aa: CASSPGQGSEKLFF
CDR3nt: TGTGCCAGCAGCCCCGGACAAGGGAGTGAAAAACTGTTTTTT

d_gene: TRBD2
len: 15
v_gene: TRBV9
j_gene: TRBJ2-1
abundance: few
CDR3aa: CASSVAPGGANEQFF
CDR3nt: TGTGCCAGCAGCGTAGCCCCGGGGGGGGCCAATGAGCAGTTCTTC

d_gene: TRBD2
len: 15
v_gene: TRBV6-5
j_gene: TRBJ2-3
abundance: .
CDR3aa: CASSYGTSRADTQYF
CDR3nt: TGTGCCAGCAGTTACGGGACTAGTCGGGCAGATACGCAGTATTTT

d_gene: TRBD2
len: 14
v_gene: TRBV6-5
j_gene: TRBJ2-1
abundance: .
CDR3aa: CASRLAGAQGEQFF
CDR3nt: TGTGCCAGCCGTTTAGCGGGAGCACAAGGTGAGCAGTTCTTC

d_gene: .
len: 11
v_gene: TRBV6-1
j_gene: TRBJ2-7
abundance: .
CDR3aa: CASSAIYEQYF
CDR3nt: TGTGCCAGCAGCGCGATCTACGAGCAGTACTTC

d_gene: .
len: 17
v_gene: TRBV7-7
j_gene: TRBJ2-1
abundance: .
CDR3aa: CASSLIKHTGAYNEQFF
CDR3nt: TGTGCCAGCAGCTTAATCAAACACACCGGGGCCTACAATGAGCAGTTCTTC

d_gene: .
len: 16
v_gene: TRBV10-1
j_gene: TRBJ2-3
abundance: .
CDR3aa: CASSGLVSTSTDTQYF
CDR3nt: TGCGCCAGCAGTGGACTCGTGAGTACTAGCACAGATACGCAGTATTTT

d_gene: TRBD1
len: 18
v_gene: TRBV27
j_gene: TRBJ1-2
abundance: .
CDR3aa: CASSSTRQGKVTNYGYTF
CDR3nt: TGTGCCAGCAGCTCGACTCGACAGGGTAAAGTCACCAACTATGGCTACACCTTC

d_gene: TRBD1
len: 13
v_gene: TRBV7-6
j_gene: TRBJ2-2
abundance: .
CDR3aa: CASSSTGTGELFF
CDR3nt: TGTGCCAGCAGCTCGACAGGGACGGGGGAGCTGTTTTTT

d_gene: .
len: 12
v_gene: TRBV29-1
j_gene: TRBJ2-7
abundance: .
CDR3aa: CSVDDSNYEQYF
CDR3nt: TGCAGCGTTGACGACAGTAACTACGAGCAGTACTTC

d_gene: .
len: 16
v_gene: TRBV13
j_gene: TRBJ2-6
abundance: .
CDR3aa: CASSEVGFSGANVLTF
CDR3nt: TGTGCCAGCAGCGAGGTAGGATTCTCTGGGGCCAACGTCCTGACTTTC

d_gene: .
len: 14
v_gene: TRBV6-5
j_gene: TRBJ1-2
abundance: .
CDR3aa: CASRTQGRNYGYTF
CDR3nt: TGTGCCAGCAGGACTCAGGGACGCAACTATGGCTACACCTTC

d_gene: TRBD1
len: 16
v_gene: TRBV5-6
j_gene: TRBJ1-1
abundance: .
CDR3aa: CASSPWTGKEWTEAFF
CDR3nt: TGTGCCAGCAGCCCTTGGACAGGGAAGGAGTGGACTGAAGCTTTCTTT

d_gene: .
len: 14
v_gene: TRBV21-1
j_gene: TRBJ1-2
abundance: .
CDR3aa: CASSTCRAPDGYTF
CDR3nt: TGTGCCAGCAGCACGTGCCGGGCCCCGGATGGCTACACCTTC

d_gene: .
len: 15
v_gene: TRBV1
j_gene: TRBJ2-7
abundance: .
CDR3aa: CTSSQSPGTGFEQYF
CDR3nt: TGCACCAGCAGCCAAAGTCCCGGGACAGGGTTCGAGCAGTACTTC